Each of the 23 T cell receptor beta chains below was sequenced from the same sample in a study of blood T cell repertoires in COVID-19. Sequencing used immunoSEQ multiplex PCR; TCRdb keeps in-frame clones, though not all of them. The sample has about 150,000 clones; approximately 84% are singletons. Sequencing was done on a sample of peripheral blood. The receptors stem from a man between 65 and 79 years old with acute or convalescent COVID-19.

The chain joins TRBV30 to TRBJ1-1; tentatively, D is TRBD1 (6 bases). Germline CDR1 reads GTSNPN; CDR2 reads SVGIG (reference sequence). The CDR3 is 13 amino acids. Trimming shortened V by 4 bases and J by 4 bases, and 13 bases separated the two germline ends. In nucleotides, the CDR3 is TGTGCCTGGAATGGGGGGGGCGGCACTGAAGCTTTCTTT. It specifies CAWNGGGGTEAFF.

The V and J genes are TRBV23-1 and TRBJ2-2, with 11 bases identical to TRBD1. TRBV23-1 falls under the ORF class, with uncertain function. The CDR3 totals 16 residues. After removal of 8 bases from V and 4 bases from J, the junction contained 9 bases not matched to a gene. The chain's CDR3 is CASVLRGTGGTGELFF. As DNA, the CDR3 is TGCGCCAGCGTTCTTCGGGGGACAGGGGGCACCGGGGAGCTGTTTTTT.

The table lists this clone with a few counts. The genes are TRBV6-1 and TRBJ1-1, with a weak D call TRBD1 (6 bases). The CDR3 is 16 residues long. Trimming removed 3 bases from V and 4 bases from J, with 18 bases in between. CDR1 MNHNS and CDR2 SASEGT come from the germline V gene. CDR3 protein: CASSDRPTGFSTEAFF. CDR3 sequence (DNA): TGTGCCAGCAGTGATCGTCCAACAGGGTTTAGCACTGAAGCTTTCTTT.

The CDR3 DNA reads as TGCGCCAGCCGCTCTTCCCCCAACGGTGCCTACGAGCAGTACTTC. It encodes CASRSSPNGAYEQYF. The chain recombines TRBV5-1 with TRBJ2-7; D is unresolved. The germline V gene has CDR1 SGHRS and CDR2 YFSETQ. This CDR3 region has 15 residues. With 7 bases removed from V and 2 bases from J, the gap between germline ends came to 19 bases. Full variable domain (outside the CDR3, taken from reference TRBV5-1 and TRBJ2-7): KAGVTQTPRYLIKTRGQQVTLSCSPISGHRSVSWYQQTPGQGLQFLFEYFSETQRNKGNFPGRFSGRQFSNSRSEMNVSTLELGDSALYLCASRSSPNGAYEQYFGPGTRLTVT.

The genes are TRBV28 and TRBJ2-6; a weak D match, TRBD1 (6 bases). The CDR3 has 13 amino acids. Germline V gene lookup returns CDR1 MDHEN and CDR2 SYDVKM. CDR3 sequence (DNA): TGTGCATCCAGGGGCTCCGGGGCCAACGTCCTGACTTTC. Protein sequence: CASRGSGANVLTF.

Only one count was recorded for this clone. The gene calls are TRBV4-1 and TRBJ2-3; weak D call: TRBD1 (6 bases). CDR1 MGHRA and CDR2 YSYEKL come from the germline V gene. The CDR3 is 13 residues long. The V and J ends lost 0 bases and 11 bases respectively, with 12 bases between them. This chain's CDR3 is CASSQDLGTWQYF. The CDR3 nucleotides are TGCGCCAGCAGCCAAGATTTGGGGACATGGCAGTATTTT.

This clone was recorded once. This rearrangement joins TRBV28 to TRBJ2-3, with D unclear. The germline V gene encodes CDR1 MDHEN and CDR2 SYDVKM. The CDR3 consists of 15 residues. Trimming shortened V by 5 bases and J by 0 bases, and 12 bases separated the two germline ends. CDR3 region: CASSPRSLSTDTQYF. DNA of the CDR3: TGTGCCAGCAGTCCCCGGTCCCTAAGCACAGATACGCAGTATTTT.

The rearrangement joins TRBV28 to TRBJ1-2, with a possible D match to TRBD1 (5 bases). Germline V gene sequence: CDR1 MDHEN, CDR2 SYDVKM. The CDR3 sequence is 13 residues long. V lost 7 bases and J 3 bases, leaving 12 bases between the germline ends. CDR3 amino acids: CASTWGGDYGYTF. In nucleotides, the CDR3 is TGTGCCAGCACGTGGGGGGGGGACTATGGCTACACCTTC.

The V call is TRBV5-1, the J call TRBJ2-6; D unresolved. This CDR3 contains 17 residues. CDR1 is SGHRS, CDR2 YFSETQ, per germline. V was trimmed by 0 bases and J by 0 bases, leaving 10 bases between them. As DNA, the CDR3 is TGCGCCAGCAGCTTGGTTCCAGGTTCCTCTGGGGCCAACGTCCTGACTTTC. This sequence encodes CASSLVPGSSGANVLTF. The entire variable domain, with the rest obtained from reference TRBV5-1 and TRBJ2-6, is as follows: KAGVTQTPRYLIKTRGQQVTLSCSPISGHRSVSWYQQTPGQGLQFLFEYFSETQRNKGNFPGRFSGRQFSNSRSEMNVSTLELGDSALYLCASSLVPGSSGANVLTFGAGSRLTVL.

This chain connects TRBV7-9 to TRBJ1-4, with 9 bases matching TRBD1. Germline assignment: CDR1 SEHNR and CDR2 FQNEAQ (reference sequence). The CDR3 length is 16 residues. The V segment lost 6 bases and the J segment 12 bases; nucleotides outside the gene matches: 17. CDR3 bases: TGTGCCAGCAGTTTGGGGGACAGGGTTCCCCTAGGTGAACTGTTTTTT. Amino acid sequence: CASSLGDRVPLGELFF.

This chain links TRBV7-9 with TRBJ2-5; a possible D gene is TRBD1 (6 bases). Germline assignment: CDR1 SEHNR and CDR2 FQNEAQ (reference sequence). Trimming cost V 5 bases and J 2 bases, with 15 bases left between them. CDR3 length equals 15 residues. The CDR3, as DNA: TGTGCCAGCAGCCCCCAAAACGACAGGCAAGAGACCCAGTACTTC. Translation: CASSPQNDRQETQYF.

V usage is TRBV24-1 and J usage is TRBJ1-2, with D perhaps matching TRBD1 (5 bases). Germline loops: CDR1 KGHDR, CDR2 SFDVKD. V was trimmed by 4 bases and J by 5 bases, leaving 7 bases between them. CDR3 size: 12 residues. The CDR3 protein is CATSEPGYGYTF. CDR3 in DNA: TGTGCCACCAGTGAGCCAGGGTATGGCTACACCTTC.

The gene calls are TRBV5-5 and TRBJ1-5, with 9 bases aligning to TRBD1. J was trimmed by 4 bases and V by 4 bases; bases with no gene match: 15. This CDR3 contains 18 residues. Germline V gene lookup returns CDR1 SGHKS and CDR2 YYEKEE (reference sequence). In nucleotides, the CDR3 is TGTGCCAGCAGCCCCGCCGGGACAGGGTTATTACCGAATCAGCCCCAGCATTTT. Residues: CASSPAGTGLLPNQPQHF.

The genes are TRBV27 and TRBJ1-1, with a possible D match to TRBD1 (5 bases). The germline V gene encodes CDR1 MNHEY and CDR2 SMNVEV (reference sequence). V lost 3 bases and J 1 base, leaving 15 bases between the germline ends. This CDR3 comprises 16 residues. The DNA of the CDR3 is TGTGCCAGCAGTTTCGCAGAGGACACGACGAACACTGAAGCTTTCTTT. Its protein is CASSFAEDTTNTEAFF.

The chain joins TRBV15 to TRBJ1-5, with unresolved D. Germline V gene data show CDR1 as LNHNV and CDR2 as YYDKDF (reference sequence). The CDR3 contains 17 residues. The V end lost 1 base, the J end lost 4 bases, and 17 bases lay between the germline ends. The CDR3 is CATSRGEALPLNQPQHF. The CDR3 nucleotides read TGTGCCACCAGCAGAGGGGAGGCACTGCCCTTAAATCAGCCCCAGCATTTT.

The CDR3 DNA reads TGTGCCAGTAGTATAGTAAGGGGACAAGAGACCCAGTACTTC. Translation: CASSIVRGQETQYF. The rearrangement links TRBV19 to TRBJ2-5, with D possibly being TRBD1 (5 bases). The germline V and J ends were trimmed by 1 base and 2 bases, with 8 bases remaining between them. Germline V lookup: CDR1 LNHDA, CDR2 SQIVND (reference sequence). This CDR3 is built from 14 residues.

V usage is TRBV18 and J usage is TRBJ1-3; D perhaps matches TRBD1 (5 bases). CDR3 length: 15 residues. The V gene's germline CDR1 is KGHSH and CDR2 LQKENI. V was shortened by 3 bases and J by 0 bases, with 9 bases between the two germline ends. The CDR3 bases are TGTGCCAGCTCACCCGGGGGGGACTCTGGAAACACCATATATTTT. As protein: CASSPGGDSGNTIYF.

This clone turned up a few times. This chain uses TRBV7-3 with TRBJ2-2; a weak D match, TRBD2 (5 bases). The germline gives CDR1 SGHTA, CDR2 FQGTGA. The CDR3 has 15 amino acids. Trimming left V 2 bases short and J 5 bases short, with 12 bases between. CDR3 DNA: TGTGCCAGCAGCTTATATCTCACGGGAACCGGGGAGCTGTTTTTT. This codes for CASSLYLTGTGELFF.

The chain combines TRBV12-3 or TRBV12-4 with TRBJ1-4; D is perhaps TRBD1 (5 bases). This CDR3 comprises 12 residues. V was cut by 7 bases and J by 8 bases, with 11 bases left in between. CDR3 DNA: TGTGCCAGCACTGTAGGGGCAGAAAAACTGTTTTTT. Translating it yields CASTVGAEKLFF.

As for this clone: Other DNA sequences within the sample encode an identical CDR3. J is TRBJ2-5 and V is TRBV5-6; weak D call: TRBD2 (5 bases). This CDR3 comprises 14 residues. The germline V gene encodes CDR1 SGHDT and CDR2 YYEEEE. V lost 1 base, J lost 4 bases, and 11 bases lay in between. CDR3 residues: CASSLRGLGETQYF. For the CDR3, the DNA is TGTGCCAGCAGCTTGAGAGGGCTTGGAGAGACCCAGTACTTC.

The chain employs TRBV14 and TRBJ2-5; D might be TRBD1 (5 bases). Deletions cut 1 base from V and 4 bases from J, with 16 bases between. The CDR3 contains 16 residues. Germline V gene sequence: CDR1 SGHDN, CDR2 FVKESK. CDR3 residues: CASSQGRTWGPETQYF. CDR3 coding DNA: TGTGCCAGCAGCCAAGGTCGGACATGGGGTCCAGAGACCCAGTACTTC.

The chain uses TRBV28 and TRBJ1-2; D unresolved. Germline CDR1 and CDR2: MDHEN and SYDVKM. This CDR3 is built from 11 residues. With 11 bases removed from V and 4 bases from J, the gap between germline ends came to 11 bases. CDR3 in DNA: TGTGCCGCGGAGGCAAGCTATGGCTACACCTTC. Its translation: CAAEASYGYTF.

A remark on this clone: The sample has other DNA sequences that encode this CDR3 too. The CDR3 is CASSSGTGSYGYTF. CDR3 DNA: TGTGCCAGCAGTTCCGGGACAGGGTCCTATGGCTACACCTTC. The rearrangement links TRBV28 to TRBJ1-2; 9 bases align to TRBD1. Germline values: CDR1 MDHEN, CDR2 SYDVKM. This CDR3 has 14 residues. J was trimmed by 4 bases and V by 4 bases; bases with no gene match: 4.